This T cell receptor beta chain was profiled in a study of cytomegalovirus exposure and HLA in healthy donors (dated by TCRdb to about 2017). Concerning the study at large: According to an earlier analysis of 587 of the donors, some 180 million T cells yielded some 110 million unique TCR beta sequences and approximately 280 Gb of sequence data. The number of typed donors differed by locus: about 620-630 for A, B, C, DRB1 and DQB1; roughly 510 for DQA1; some 590 for DPA1; and about 450 for DPB1. Among about 370 genotyped donors of the cohort, an average of about 220,000 unique TCR beta nucleotide sequences was sequenced per donor, of which 15% to 20% were non-productive. An early release covering 550 to 650 HLA-typed donors comprised approximately 300 gigabases of sequencing data and around 80 million unique TCR sequences. Every repertoire in the discovery cohort had been generated on one and the same sequencing platform. HLA typing included class I and class II loci at four-digit resolution. The aim of the study was to test whether cataloging public T cell receptors could identify signatures of past pathogen exposure. A later genetic analysis used genome-wide SNP genotypes for 398 of the 666 donors, treating that subset as a discovery cohort. Using immunosequencing, the study profiled T cell repertoires from 666 subjects and related those repertoires to cytomegalovirus serostatus. An earlier analysis of approximately 500 of the donors applied high-throughput TCR beta sequencing to assess whether each TCR beta V gene segment acted as functional or pseudogenic. Donor age, sex, ethnicity and CMV serostatus were collected together with the repertoire data. The later analysis used no new phenotypic data to find candidate immune exposures, relying instead on TCR beta sequences and their occurrence across donors. To predict cytomegalovirus infection status, the study combined high-throughput TCR immunosequencing, statistical association of individual TCRs with disease status, and machine learning. Of the approximately 370 genotyped donors, 80% to 90% were placed in the genetic ancestry cluster associated with self-reported Caucasian donors. A handful of DR-DQ haplotypes were handled as single units for association and clustering because linkage in the cohort was strong. Along with the approximately 650-subject first cohort, a separate validation cohort of over 90 different subjects was used. In a later analysis, previously published TCR beta repertoires from some 640 donors were re-analyzed and high-resolution HLA genotyping was added so that TCR occurrence patterns could be studied.

This clone has just one count. What antigen it recognizes has not been identified. It has no much larger one-base neighbor in the sample; base qualities were not kept. What the authors observed across the whole study: A cluster of highly shared sequence variants was judged likely to be a technical artifact of the sequencing pipeline. In vitro tests confirmed that a few of the cytomegalovirus-associated TCR beta chains recognize cytomegalovirus antigens. In a later analysis, the rate of TCR association differed among HLA loci, with DRB1 alleles having the most associated TCRs and HLA-C alleles having the fewest. A further reported finding was that TCR beta sequences accurately predicted the HLA-A and HLA-B alleles for most subjects in the first cohort. Over 15 rarely observed V segments, including chromosome 9 orphons, were excluded from the earlier analysis of almost 600 of the donors because counts were too low. Most CMV-associated TCR beta chains appeared to be HLA-restricted in a later analysis, and the HLA associations seemed to be driven largely by CMV exposure. The only immune exposure information available for the cohort was CMV serostatus. According to the authors, the approach could potentially be generalized to other disease states and immunological phenotypes. Broadly in line with IMGT annotations, most TCR beta V segments showed up in productive rearrangements about 87% or about 30% of the time in an earlier analysis of 450 to 600 of the donors. In the study, some 160 TCR beta chains were listed as associated with cytomegalovirus. A later analysis found that HLA-associated TCR beta chains were more clonally expanded and had lower generation probabilities than equally common non-associated chains. Because the 87-base-pair reads could not distinguish some IMGT-functional V segments, including TRBV6-2 and TRBV6-3, those segments were excluded. When HLA alleles, especially DR and DQ, strongly co-occurred, TCR associations were difficult to assign to individual alleles. V-gene and J-gene trimming of TCR beta chains was associated with a missense DCLRE1C variant in a later genetic analysis, and the association was replicated in an independent cohort. Cytomegalovirus status was reported to be diagnosed by the classifier with high specificity and sensitivity in both the original and validation cohorts. While some public TCRs were present in many individuals, most TCR sequences turned up only very rarely across donors. The cohort was sequenced for TCR beta chains only, and without alpha or paired-chain data the features that could be detected were limited. In a later genetic analysis, fewer N-insertions in productive TCRs were reported among donors in an Asian-associated ancestry cluster than the approximately 710-donor mean. Correlated functional status among segregating V segments might be attributable to linkage disequilibrium, but an unknown experimental factor could not be ruled out. Because HLA typing was missing for some donors at each locus, association tests included only the typed subset. In a later analysis, several top co-occurrence clusters were reported to appear linked to parvovirus B19, influenza, CMV and Epstein-Barr virus. In a later analysis, more than 15,000 TCR beta sequences were associated with specific HLA alleles at a false discovery rate of 0.05. Roughly uniform sequencing depth across donors was assumed in presence/absence analyses, although this assumption may not hold.

The cohort comprised several hundred healthy bone marrow donors. At the time of sampling, every cohort member was nominally healthy, though immune exposures that went unrecorded were likely present. The donor tested CMV seronegative and was one of the 352 seronegative cohort members. Each donor provided a peripheral blood sample, and peripheral blood mononuclear cells were used for TCR beta sequencing. The Qiagen DNeasy Blood Extraction Kit was used to extract genomic DNA from the blood cell samples. The CDR3 runs 15 amino acids, cysteine and phenylalanine included. The kept DNA is CDR3 alone, 45 bases in frame from the first base. CDR1 SGHDN and CDR2 FVKESK are derived from the germline V gene. V lost 8 bases and J lost 3 bases, and the count of bases not matched to a germline gene is 8. Library preparation employed the immunoSEQ multiplex PCR assay. The multiplex PCR relied on a mix of 60 forward primers for TCR Vbeta segments and 13 reverse primers for TCR Jbeta segments. A multiplex PCR assay on genomic DNA amplified the CDR3 region of rearranged TCR beta genes. Amplified TCR beta libraries were sequenced as 87-base-pair reads on the Illumina HiSeq System. On the authors' methods: In a later analysis, 77 million or so unique TCR beta chains were counted across the roughly 670 repertoires, and around 10 million of these chains were shared by at least two donors. To remove PCR and sequencing errors, raw reads were error-corrected and collapsed into unique sequences using a nearest-neighbor algorithm that merged closely related sequences. Alignment of CDR3 sequences to IMGT reference sequences was used to assign V, D and J gene segments. For a sequence to be retained, at least a six-nucleotide match to both a V gene segment and a J gene segment was required. Rearrangements were classified as productive when the CDR3 lacked stop codons and remained in frame with V and J, and all other rearrangements were classified as non-productive. CDR3 was defined by IMGT convention, running from the second conserved V-encoded cysteine to the conserved J-encoded phenylalanine. The earlier analysis of about 530 of the donors excluded any sequence lacking an unambiguous match to a single V gene segment. An earlier analysis of 500 to 600 of the donors classified V segments as functional when productive rearrangements were above 56.7% and as segregating when the standard deviation between donors was above 5%. To diagnose cytomegalovirus status from the catalog of TCR beta chain sequences, a statistical classification framework was built. V and J gene assignment, in a later analysis, came from comparing TCR nucleotide sequences with IMGT/GENE-DB human TR gene sequences. A later analysis assigned CDR3 sequences and most-parsimonious VDJ recombination scenarios with the TCRdist pipeline. In a later analysis, every TCR beta chain was defined by the combination of its CDR3 amino acid sequence and its V-gene family, and reads without a unique V-gene family were dropped. As a way to deal with suspected cross-contamination and a sequencing artifact, a later analysis dropped nearly 600 nucleotide sequences that were highly shared and had low generation probability. For each public chain, a later analysis derived a clonal expansion index from normalized ranks of inferred template counts within each repertoire. In a later analysis, generation probabilities were computed using a VDJ recombination model fitted to out-of-frame rearrangements, and the results were checked against IGoR. In a later analysis, TCR-TCR, TCR-HLA and TCR-CMV co-occurrence was scored with hypergeometric tests, and a repertoire-size bias correction was applied to TCR pairs. A later analysis estimated false discovery rates by permuting HLA or CMV assignments 20 times. In a later analysis, co-occurring TCRs were grouped with DBSCAN, and TCRdist sequence similarity was added when clustering was performed within HLA-allele-positive subsets. Co-occurrence clustering excluded repertoires with fewer than 30,000 or more than 120,000 public chains, plus five with anomalous nucleotide sharing. In its TCRdb copy, this immuneACCESS table keeps in-frame sequences only and misses some clones. Where compared with another copy, unresolved V genes explain less than half of these, and the others have no known cause. That table gives V, J and clone size, and the DNA gave D and trimming. The sample table holds approximately 170,000 clones, of which about three quarters were seen once. The ten largest clonotypes hold about 2.9% of the sample.

This receptor was taken from a female donor in good health and CMV-seronegative. The sequencing sample was made of PBMCs. The chain links TRBV14 with TRBJ2-1, and 9 bases in between align with TRBD2. The CDR3 region reads CASYPSGMGYNEQFF. DNA sequence: TGTGCCAGCTATCCTAGCGGGATGGGCTACAATGAGCAGTTCTTC.